This note documents a single TCR beta chain sequence. The antigen is not known. In the United States, treatment was given to all participants with HIV. Deletions cut 4 bases from V and 1 base from J, with 13 bases between. This CDR3 has 15 residues. The V gene's germline CDR1 is SEHNR and CDR2 FQNEAQ (reference sequence). This sample was taken from a study of long-term antiretroviral therapy in people with HIV. General study results and limits: Repertoires in HIV (unlike those of controls) had narrower CDR3 length ranges. Absence of data on ART adherence, viral resistance or therapy changes was noted.

At the survey level, the v3.0 immunoSEQ assay was run. Clones were sequenced by immunoSEQ multiplex PCR, and TCRdb holds only the in-frame ones, with some missing. The data hold 20,000 or so clones, with around 84% observed a single time. The source is a woman between 50 and 59 years old with HIV. This chain links TRBV7-9 with TRBJ1-1, with D tentatively TRBD1 (6 bases). Sample: unsorted PBMCs, taken 1.9 years after starting antiretroviral therapy. This chain's CDR3 is CASSSKGGRNTEAFF. Here the CDR3 DNA reads TGTGCCAGCAGCTCCAAGGGGGGACGGAACACTGAAGCTTTCTTT.